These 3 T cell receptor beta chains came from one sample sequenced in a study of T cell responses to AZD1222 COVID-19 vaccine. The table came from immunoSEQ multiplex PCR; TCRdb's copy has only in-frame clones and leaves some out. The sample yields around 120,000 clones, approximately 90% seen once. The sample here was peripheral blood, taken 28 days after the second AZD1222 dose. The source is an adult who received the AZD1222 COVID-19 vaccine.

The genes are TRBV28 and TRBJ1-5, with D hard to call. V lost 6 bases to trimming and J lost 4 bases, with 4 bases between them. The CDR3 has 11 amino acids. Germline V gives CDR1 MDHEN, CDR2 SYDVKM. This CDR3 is CASRGNQPQHF. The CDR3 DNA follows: TGTGCCAGCAGGGGGAATCAGCCCCAGCATTTT.

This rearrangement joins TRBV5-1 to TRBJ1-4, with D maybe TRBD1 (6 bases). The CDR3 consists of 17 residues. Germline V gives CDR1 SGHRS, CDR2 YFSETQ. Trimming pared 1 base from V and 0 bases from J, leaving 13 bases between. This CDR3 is CASSLMGRGPTNEKLFF. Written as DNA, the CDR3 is TGCGCCAGCAGCTTGATGGGACGGGGGCCAACTAATGAAAAACTGTTTTTT.

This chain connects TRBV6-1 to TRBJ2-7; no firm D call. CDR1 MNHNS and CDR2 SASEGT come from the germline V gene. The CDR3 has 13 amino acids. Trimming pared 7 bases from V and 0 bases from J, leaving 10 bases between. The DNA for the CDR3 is TGTGCCAGCAACGACTGGGACTCCTACGAGCAGTACTTC. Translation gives CASNDWDSYEQYF.